This is a list of T cell receptor beta chains from one sample in a study of T-cell memory formation after mild COVID-19. MiXCR was run by TCRdb on the 5' RACE reads, yielding one entry per CDR3 protein. The table has 300,000 to 400,000 distinct CDR3 sequences, roughly 15% seen once. Material for sequencing was PBMCs or a T cell subset sorted from them (not recorded which). These receptor sequences come from a man aged 18 to 29 who had mild COVID-19 (a few samples of this study predate the infection). Cell type and time point are not known. The conserved cysteine and the conserved F or W are not part of the CDR3 here. Fields, in order: J gene, V gene, clone size, CDR3 protein. Not every row has a clone size; where given, it reads once, few, many or a size class.

J gene: TRBJ2-1; V gene: TRBV3-1; clone size: .; CDR3 protein: ASSRTSGNNEQF
J gene: TRBJ2-7; V gene: TRBV19; clone size: few; CDR3 protein: ASRSGPYEQY
J gene: TRBJ2-4; V gene: TRBV4-1; clone size: many; CDR3 protein: ASSQGMASGTRKNIQY
J gene: TRBJ1-1; V gene: TRBV7-9; clone size: few; CDR3 protein: ASASGTEAF
J gene: TRBJ1-1; V gene: TRBV10-3; clone size: .; CDR3 protein: AIRGSGQTNTEAF
J gene: TRBJ1-1; V gene: TRBV5-1; clone size: .; CDR3 protein: ASSLVRTGVRGTEAF
J gene: TRBJ1-5; V gene: TRBV5-5; clone size: many; CDR3 protein: ASSQDILSNQPQH
J gene: TRBJ1-2; V gene: TRBV4-3; clone size: once; CDR3 protein: ASSQVRRGAGYGYT
J gene: TRBJ1-5; V gene: TRBV19; clone size: few; CDR3 protein: ATWTGVRNQPQH
J gene: TRBJ2-7; V gene: TRBV12-3/TRBV12-4; clone size: few; CDR3 protein: ASGTQGAGEQY
J gene: TRBJ2-1; V gene: TRBV28; clone size: few; CDR3 protein: ASSSPGRLGYNEQF
J gene: TRBJ2-1; V gene: TRBV20-1; clone size: few; CDR3 protein: SASLTGRQTYNEQF
J gene: TRBJ1-1; V gene: TRBV5-1; clone size: .; CDR3 protein: ASSYNVGSSGVTEAF
J gene: TRBJ1-4; V gene: TRBV6-6; clone size: .; CDR3 protein: ASRPHSETNEKLF
J gene: TRBJ1-2; V gene: TRBV12-3/TRBV12-4; clone size: few; CDR3 protein: ASSTGTGKGYGYT
J gene: TRBJ2-7; V gene: TRBV5-1; clone size: many; CDR3 protein: ASSFASKPYEQY
J gene: TRBJ1-5; V gene: TRBV28; clone size: few; CDR3 protein: ASNGRAMGNQPQH
J gene: TRBJ1-1; V gene: TRBV4-3; clone size: few; CDR3 protein: ASSQETRTEAF
J gene: TRBJ1-2; V gene: TRBV12-3/TRBV12-4; clone size: few; CDR3 protein: ASSIDRGNGYT
J gene: TRBJ2-1; V gene: TRBV9; clone size: few; CDR3 protein: ASSVAGTSGGRYNEQF
J gene: TRBJ1-3; V gene: TRBV6-5; clone size: many; CDR3 protein: ASSYSIGGSGNTIY
J gene: TRBJ2-7; V gene: TRBV12-3/TRBV12-4; clone size: many; CDR3 protein: ASSQLLGETYEQY